Listed below are T cell receptor beta chains from one sample, sequenced in a study of OX40 agonist ivuxolimab in advanced cancers. Sequenced by immunoSEQ multiplex PCR; TCRdb stores in-frame clones only, minus some. The data show about 60,000 clones, with more than 85% seen just once and more than 3% held by the top ten. Sequenced material: CD4+ or CD8+ T cells sorted from blood, taken in a trial of the OX40 agonist ivuxolimab. The receptors here all came from an adult with an advanced solid tumor such as melanoma, head and neck, liver or kidney cancer. CDR3s include the opening cysteine and the closing phenylalanine or tryptophan. The D gene is left open where the match is weak. Clone sizes are given selectively: once, few, many, or a class where the clone is expanded.

clone_size j_call d_call v_call cdr3_nt cdr3_aa
- TRBJ2-1 - TRBV7-2 TGTGCCAGCAGCTTAAGCGGGTCCTACAATGAGCAGTTCTTC CASSLSGSYNEQFF
- TRBJ2-1 TRBD2 TRBV11-1 TGTGCCAGCAGCTTAGCGGCCGGGGGGTATGAGCAGTTCTTC CASSLAAGGYEQFF
- TRBJ2-1 TRBD1 TRBV6-6 TGTGCCAGCAGCTCCGGGACAGGGGGCCACAATGAGCAGTTCTTC CASSSGTGGHNEQFF
- TRBJ1-5 - TRBV10-3 TGTGCCATCAGTGAGAGTAGAGGGGATAGGGGCAATCAGCCCCAGCATTTT CAISESRGDRGNQPQHF
- TRBJ2-3 TRBD2 TRBV28 TGTGCCAGCACCCTGACTAGCGGGGTACGAAATACGCAGTATTTT CASTLTSGVRNTQYF
- TRBJ2-3 - TRBV4-1 TGCGCCAGCAGCCAAGATGGGGGGAACGCAGATACGCAGTATTTT CASSQDGGNADTQYF
few TRBJ1-1 - TRBV7-9 TGTGCCAGCTCCGACCGCACTGAAGCTTTCTTT CASSDRTEAFF
- TRBJ2-7 - TRBV7-3 TGTGCCAGCAGCTCCCAAGGGGGCTACGAGCAGTACTTC CASSSQGGYEQYF
once TRBJ1-6 - TRBV11-2 TGTGCCAGCAGCTTAGAACCCCCTAGCATCTTAGGGTCACCCCTCCACTTT CASSLEPPSILGSPLHF
- TRBJ1-3 TRBD1 TRBV6-1 TGTGCCAGCAGAGGCAGGGGGCTTGGAAACACCATATATTTT CASRGRGLGNTIYF
- TRBJ1-5 - TRBV6-6 TGTGCCAGCAGTTACTCGAAAGGTCAGCCCCAGCATTTT CASSYSKGQPQHF
- TRBJ1-2 - TRBV4-3 TGCGCCAGCAGCCAAGATGGTAGCGGGGTAAACTATGGCTACACCTTC CASSQDGSGVNYGYTF
- TRBJ1-6 - TRBV11-2 TGTGCCAGCAGTTTCAGGGTGTCGGATTCACCCCTCCACTTT CASSFRVSDSPLHF
- TRBJ1-1 - TRBV20-1 TGCAGTGCTAACGCAAACACTGAAGCTTTCTTT CSANANTEAFF
- TRBJ1-2 - TRBV28 TGTGCCAGCAGTAGACAGCGCTATGGCTACACCTTC CASSRQRYGYTF
- TRBJ2-1 TRBD2 TRBV18 TGTGCCAGCTCACCCAAGCGGGGGGTATCCAATGAGCAGTTCTTC CASSPKRGVSNEQFF
- TRBJ2-3 TRBD2 TRBV9 TGTGCCAGCTTCAATTGTACTAGCGGGGGAACAGATACGCAGTATTTT CASFNCTSGGTDTQYF
- TRBJ2-7 - TRBV9 TGTGCCAGCAGCGTAGGCCCTTCGGGGGGCGCCTACGAGCAGTACTTC CASSVGPSGGAYEQYF
- TRBJ2-3 - TRBV6-5 TGTGCCAGCATGGGGGCCACAGATACGCAGTATTTT CASMGATDTQYF
- TRBJ2-7 TRBD1 TRBV6-6 TGTGCCAGCAGCTCTCCGGGACAGGGGACCCTCGAGCAGTACTTC CASSSPGQGTLEQYF
- TRBJ1-2 - TRBV15 TGTGCCACCAGCAGCAGCTTCTACTCCCGGACAGCGAGGAGCTACACCTTC CATSSSFYSRTARSYTF
- TRBJ2-7 - TRBV7-2 TGTGCCAGCAGCTTAGGCCATCAGGGGGGGGAGCAGTACTTC CASSLGHQGGEQYF
- TRBJ1-5 - TRBV4-2 TGTGCCAGCAGCCAAGAACAAATCGGTCAGCCCCAGCATTTT CASSQEQIGQPQHF
- TRBJ1-2 - TRBV5-1 TGCGCCAGCAGCTTGGGGGACACCTTTAACTATGGCTACACCTTC CASSLGDTFNYGYTF
- TRBJ2-7 TRBD1 TRBV5-1 TGCGCCAGCAGCTTGTGGACAGGGATCGGCTACGAGCAGTACTTC CASSLWTGIGYEQYF
- TRBJ2-1 TRBD1 TRBV5-1 TGCGCCAGCAGCTTGGAGGGACAGGGGCTCTACAATGAGCAGTTCTTC CASSLEGQGLYNEQFF
- TRBJ2-7 - TRBV6-5 TGTGCCAGCAGTCCCGGTGGGACTCCCTACGAGCAGTACTTC CASSPGGTPYEQYF
- TRBJ1-5 TRBD1 TRBV7-8 TGTGCCAGCAGCTTAGTGGTGGGGACAGGGGAGGGAGGGCAGCCCCAGCATTTT CASSLVVGTGEGGQPQHF
- TRBJ2-1 TRBD2 TRBV18 TGTGCCAGCTCACCACCGGCTAGCGGGGACAATGAGCAGTTCTTC CASSPPASGDNEQFF
- TRBJ2-3 - TRBV4-3 TGCGCCAGCAGCCAATCCAGGACTAGCACAGATACGCAGTATTTT CASSQSRTSTDTQYF
once TRBJ2-5 TRBD1 TRBV14 TGTGCCAGCAGCCCGCGGACAGGATCAGGCGACGAGACCCAGTACTTC CASSPRTGSGDETQYF
- TRBJ2-5 - TRBV5-1 TGCGCCAGCAGCTTGGCGGGGTTTGGAGAGACCCAGTACTTC CASSLAGFGETQYF
once TRBJ2-5 TRBD2 TRBV5-1 TGCGCCAGCAGCTTGAATGGGGTCGCCCGGGAGGGAGAGACCCAGTACTTC CASSLNGVAREGETQYF
once TRBJ2-5 - TRBV5-1 TGCGCCAGCAGCTTGGCGACAGGAAGCCAAGAGACCCAGTACTTC CASSLATGSQETQYF
- TRBJ2-1 - TRBV2 TGTGCCAGCTACCGGGACCGAGGTTTTAATGAGCAGTTCTTC CASYRDRGFNEQFF
- TRBJ1-2 TRBD1 TRBV11-2 TGTGCCAGCAGCCCGGACAGGCTAAAGTATGGCTACACCTTC CASSPDRLKYGYTF
- TRBJ2-1 - TRBV18 TGTGCCAGCTCACCACCTACACAGGGAGGGAATGAGCAGTTCTTC CASSPPTQGGNEQFF
- TRBJ2-3 TRBD2 TRBV30 TGTGCCTGCCTCCTAGGGGGACTAGCCACGGATACGCAGTATTTT CACLLGGLATDTQYF
- TRBJ1-2 - TRBV10-3 TGTGCCATCAGAGGGGAGGCTGGCTATGGCTACACCTTC CAIRGEAGYGYTF
- TRBJ2-7 - TRBV7-2 TGTGCCAGCAGCTTAGATTTGGGCCTCGGCGAGCAGTACTTC CASSLDLGLGEQYF
few TRBJ1-2 TRBD1 TRBV7-3 TGTGCCAGCAGCCGGGACAGGGGAATGGATGGCTACACCTTC CASSRDRGMDGYTF
- TRBJ1-2 - TRBV28 TGTGCCAGCAGTTCAGAGTTGGATGGCTACACCTTC CASSSELDGYTF
- TRBJ1-2 - TRBV7-2 TGTGCCAGCACGAAGCGGGACACAAGTACTGGCTACACCTTC CASTKRDTSTGYTF
few TRBJ2-3 - TRBV19 TGTGCCAGTAGTATGTGGCAGGTCACAGATACGCAGTATTTT CASSMWQVTDTQYF
- TRBJ1-4 TRBD1 TRBV5-4 TGTGCCAGCAGCAGACAGGGTTTATCTAATGAAAAACTGTTTTTT CASSRQGLSNEKLFF
once TRBJ1-1 - TRBV9 TGTGCCAGCAGCCCGAGACCAGTTGAAGAAGCTTTCTTT CASSPRPVEEAFF
- TRBJ2-2 - TRBV7-6 TGTGCCAGCAGCTTACTGCCCCCCGGGAGAGGTAACACCGGGGAGCTGTTTTTT CASSLLPPGRGNTGELFF